This T cell receptor beta chain was sequenced during a study of long-term antiretroviral therapy in people with HIV. They ran version v3.0 of the immunoSEQ assay at survey level. Per sample, sequencing targeted roughly 35,000-50,000 T-cell genomes. Profiled with immunoSEQ multiplex PCR; TCRdb holds only in-frame clones, not every one. Of roughly 23,000 clones in the sample, around 83% were seen once. This clone was detected only once. CDR1 and CDR2 (germline): KGHSH, LQKENI. V shed 6 bases and J shed 5 bases, with 19 bases lying between them. The CDR3 has 15 residues. The V and J genes are TRBV18 and TRBJ2-5, with D perhaps given as TRBD1 or TRBD2 (6 bases each). The sample in question was unsorted PBMCs, obtained 0.1 years before starting antiretroviral therapy. This TCR derives from a man in his late teens or twenties with HIV. For the CDR3, the DNA is TGTGCCAGCTCCCTAACGGGGGCGAAATCGGAGACCCAGTACTTC. Its protein is CASSLTGAKSETQYF.